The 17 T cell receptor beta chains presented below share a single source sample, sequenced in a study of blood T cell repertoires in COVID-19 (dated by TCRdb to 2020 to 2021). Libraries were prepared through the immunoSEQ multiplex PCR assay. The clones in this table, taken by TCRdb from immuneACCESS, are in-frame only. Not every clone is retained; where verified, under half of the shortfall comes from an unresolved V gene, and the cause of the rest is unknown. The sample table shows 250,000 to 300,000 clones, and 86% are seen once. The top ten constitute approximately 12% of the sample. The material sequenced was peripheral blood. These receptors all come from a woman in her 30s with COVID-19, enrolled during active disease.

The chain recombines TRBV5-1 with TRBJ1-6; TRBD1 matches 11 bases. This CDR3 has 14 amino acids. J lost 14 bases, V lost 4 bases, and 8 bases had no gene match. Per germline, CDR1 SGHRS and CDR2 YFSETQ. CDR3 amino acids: CASSPGTGGITLHF. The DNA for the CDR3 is TGCGCCAGCAGCCCTGGGACAGGGGGGATCACCCTCCACTTT.

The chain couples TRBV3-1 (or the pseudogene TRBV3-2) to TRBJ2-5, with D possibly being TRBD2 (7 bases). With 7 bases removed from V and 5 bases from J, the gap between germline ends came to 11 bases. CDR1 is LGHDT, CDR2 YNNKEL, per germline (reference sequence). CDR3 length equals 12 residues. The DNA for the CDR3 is TGTGCCAGCAATAGGGGGGGCGAGACCCAGTACTTC. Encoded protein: CASNRGGETQYF.

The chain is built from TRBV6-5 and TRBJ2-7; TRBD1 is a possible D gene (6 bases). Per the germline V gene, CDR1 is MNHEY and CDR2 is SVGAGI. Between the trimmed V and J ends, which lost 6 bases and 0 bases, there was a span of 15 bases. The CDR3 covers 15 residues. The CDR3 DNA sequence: TGTGCCAGCAGCGAGGCCGGGACACACTCCTACGAGCAGTACTTC. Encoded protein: CASSEAGTHSYEQYF.

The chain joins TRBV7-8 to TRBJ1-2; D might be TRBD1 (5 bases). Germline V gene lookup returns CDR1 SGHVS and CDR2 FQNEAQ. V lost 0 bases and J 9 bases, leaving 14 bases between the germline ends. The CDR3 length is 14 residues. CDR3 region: CASSLARGVVSYTF. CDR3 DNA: TGTGCCAGCAGCTTAGCGCGGGGGGTTGTTAGCTACACCTTC.

CDR3 sequence: CASSLQRQGGRYGYTF. CDR3 DNA sequence: TGTGCCAGCAGCCTACAGAGACAGGGGGGCCGTTATGGCTACACCTTC. The chain combines TRBV28 with TRBJ1-2, with 9 positions matching TRBD1. The ends lost 6 bases at V and 5 bases at J; junction bases unmatched: 13. CDR1 is MDHEN, CDR2 SYDVKM, per germline. This CDR3 is built from 16 residues.

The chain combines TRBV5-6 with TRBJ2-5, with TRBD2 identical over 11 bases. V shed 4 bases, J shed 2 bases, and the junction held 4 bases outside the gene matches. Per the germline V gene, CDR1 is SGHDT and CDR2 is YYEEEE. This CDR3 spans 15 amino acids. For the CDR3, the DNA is TGTGCCAGCAGCCTGGGACTAGCGGATCAAGAGACCCAGTACTTC. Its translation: CASSLGLADQETQYF. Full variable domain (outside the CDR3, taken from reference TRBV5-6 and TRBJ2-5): DAGVTQSPTHLIKTRGQQVTLRCSPKSGHDTVSWYQQALGQGPQFIFQYYEEEERQRGNFPDRFSGHQFPNYSSELNVNALLLGDSALYLCASSLGLADQETQYFGPGTRLLVL.

The CDR3 spells CASSLIGNEQFF. The CDR3 coding sequence is TGTGCCAGCAGCTTAATCGGCAATGAGCAGTTCTTC. The chain recombines TRBV5-4 with TRBJ2-1; no clear D. Per the germline V gene, CDR1 is SGHNT and CDR2 is YYREEE (reference sequence). The length of the CDR3 is 12 residues. The V and J ends lost 2 bases and 6 bases respectively, with 6 bases between them.

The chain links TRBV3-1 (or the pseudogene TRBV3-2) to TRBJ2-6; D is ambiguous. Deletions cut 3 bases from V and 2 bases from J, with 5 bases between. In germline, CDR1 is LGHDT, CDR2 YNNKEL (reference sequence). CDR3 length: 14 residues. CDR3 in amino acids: CASSHTAGANVLTF. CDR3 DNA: TGTGCCAGCAGCCATACTGCTGGGGCCAACGTCCTGACTTTC.

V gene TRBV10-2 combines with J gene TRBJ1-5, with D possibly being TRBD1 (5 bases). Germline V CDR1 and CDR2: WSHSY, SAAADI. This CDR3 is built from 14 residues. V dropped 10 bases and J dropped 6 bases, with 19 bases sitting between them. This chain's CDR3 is CATNPGGGTQPQHF. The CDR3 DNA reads TGCGCCACGAACCCCGGGGGGGGAACTCAGCCCCAGCATTTT.

The CDR3 is CASSVDHQTATNEKLFF. The CDR3 DNA is TGTGCCAGCAGCGTAGATCACCAGACAGCAACTAATGAAAAACTGTTTTTT. The V call is TRBV9, the J call TRBJ1-4; maybe TRBD1 (5 bases). This CDR3 is 17 amino acids long. CDR1 and CDR2 from the germline V gene are SGDLS and YYNGEE. V was cut by 0 bases and J by 0 bases, with 12 bases left in between.

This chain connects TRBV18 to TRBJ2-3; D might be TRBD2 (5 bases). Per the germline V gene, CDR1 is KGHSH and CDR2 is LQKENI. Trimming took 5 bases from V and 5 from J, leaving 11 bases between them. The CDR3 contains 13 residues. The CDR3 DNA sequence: TGTGCCAGCTCAAAGCGGAACCTAGATACGCAGTATTTT. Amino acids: CASSKRNLDTQYF.

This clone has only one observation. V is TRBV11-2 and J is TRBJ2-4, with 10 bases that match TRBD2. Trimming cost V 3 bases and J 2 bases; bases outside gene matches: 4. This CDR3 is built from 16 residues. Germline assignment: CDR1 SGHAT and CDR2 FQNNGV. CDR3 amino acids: CASSFFSGGSKNIQYF. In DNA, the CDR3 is TGTGCCAGCAGCTTTTTTAGCGGGGGGTCCAAAAACATTCAGTACTTC.

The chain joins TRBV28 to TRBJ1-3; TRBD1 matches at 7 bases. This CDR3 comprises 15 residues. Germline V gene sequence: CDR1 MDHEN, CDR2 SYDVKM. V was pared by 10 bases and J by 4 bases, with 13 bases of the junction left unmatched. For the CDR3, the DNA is TGTGCCACCCGGGGGATCCGGGACAGAGGAAACACCATATATTTT. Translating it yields CATRGIRDRGNTIYF. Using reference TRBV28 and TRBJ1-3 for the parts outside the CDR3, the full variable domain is DVKVTQSSRYLVKRTGEKVFLECVQDMDHENMFWYRQDPGLGLRLIYFSYDVKMKEKGDIPEGYSVSREKKERFSLILESASTNQTSMYLCATRGIRDRGNTIYFGEGSWLTVV.

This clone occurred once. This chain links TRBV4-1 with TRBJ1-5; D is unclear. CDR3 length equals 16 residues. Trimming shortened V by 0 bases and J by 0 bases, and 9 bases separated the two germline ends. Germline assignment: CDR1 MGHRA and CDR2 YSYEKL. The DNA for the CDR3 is TGCGCCAGCAGCCAAGACGGTAGATCTAGCAATCAGCCCCAGCATTTT. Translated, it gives CASSQDGRSSNQPQHF.

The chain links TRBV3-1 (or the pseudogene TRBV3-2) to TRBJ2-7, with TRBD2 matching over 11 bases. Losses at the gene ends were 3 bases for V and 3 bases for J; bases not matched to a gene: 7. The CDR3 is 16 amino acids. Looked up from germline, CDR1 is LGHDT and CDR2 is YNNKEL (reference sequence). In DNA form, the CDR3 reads TGTGCCAGCAGCCACTTAGCGGGGGGGCCTAACTACGAGCAGTACTTC. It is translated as CASSHLAGGPNYEQYF.

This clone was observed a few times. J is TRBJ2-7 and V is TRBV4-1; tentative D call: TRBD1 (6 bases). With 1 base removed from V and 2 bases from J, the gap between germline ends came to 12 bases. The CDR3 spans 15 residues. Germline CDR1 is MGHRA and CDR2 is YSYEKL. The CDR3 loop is CASSQVPQGTYEQYF. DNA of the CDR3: TGCGCCAGCAGCCAAGTCCCCCAGGGGACCTACGAGCAGTACTTC.

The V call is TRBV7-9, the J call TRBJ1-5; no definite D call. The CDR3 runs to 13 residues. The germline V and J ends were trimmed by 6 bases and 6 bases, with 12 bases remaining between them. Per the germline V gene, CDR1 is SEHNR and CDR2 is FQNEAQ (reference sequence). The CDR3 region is CASSRGPRQPQHF. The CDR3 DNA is TGTGCCAGCAGTCGAGGGCCGCGTCAGCCCCAGCATTTT.